These 17 T cell receptor beta chains were sequenced from one sample in a study of blood T cell repertoires in COVID-19. Sequencing used immunoSEQ multiplex PCR; TCRdb keeps in-frame clones, though not all of them. The data contain roughly 150,000 clones, roughly 84% of them singletons. The material sequenced was peripheral blood. All receptors come from an older woman with COVID-19, enrolled during active disease.

The chain links TRBV10-1 to TRBJ2-2; TRBD2 agrees at 12 bases. Germline lookup yields CDR1 WNHNN and CDR2 SYGVQD (reference sequence). CDR3 length: 14 amino acids. V dropped 6 bases and J dropped 8; count of bases not matched to a gene: 4. The CDR3 nucleotides are TGCGCCAGCAGGGCGACTAGCGGGAGAGGGGAGCTGTTTTTT. Protein sequence: CASRATSGRGELFF.

The genes are TRBV5-1 and TRBJ1-3, with a weak D call TRBD1 (6 bases). The CDR3 is 15 residues long. The germline V gene encodes CDR1 SGHRS and CDR2 YFSETQ. The V end was cut by 0 bases, the J end by 0 bases, with 7 bases between. CDR3 sequence: CASSLAGDSGNTIYF. In DNA form, the CDR3 reads TGCGCCAGCAGCTTGGCAGGGGACTCTGGAAACACCATATATTTT.

This rearrangement joins TRBV19 to TRBJ2-7; 7 bases are a match to TRBD1. Trimming cost V 5 bases and J 2 bases; bases outside gene matches: 9. This CDR3 has 15 residues. Germline assignment: CDR1 LNHDA and CDR2 SQIVND (reference sequence). The CDR3 reads CASSSPGTVTYEQYF. The CDR3 nucleotides are TGTGCCAGTAGTTCTCCCGGGACAGTCACCTACGAGCAGTACTTC.

This clone was counted only a few times. The DNA of the CDR3 is TGTGCCAGCAGCCAGGGGAGGAACACTGAAGCTTTCTTT. Its translation is CASSQGRNTEAFF. This chain links TRBV7-9 with TRBJ1-1; D perhaps matches TRBD1 (6 bases). This CDR3 comprises 13 residues. Trimming cost V 5 bases and J 1 base, with 8 bases left between them. Germline V gene sequence: CDR1 SEHNR, CDR2 FQNEAQ (reference sequence).

The J gene is TRBJ2-6, the V gene TRBV3-1 (or the pseudogene TRBV3-2); D unclear. Trimming removed 5 bases from V and 4 bases from J, with 6 bases in between. This CDR3 contains 13 residues. Per germline, CDR1 LGHDT and CDR2 YNNKEL (reference sequence). CDR3 sequence: CASSSVGANVLTF. The DNA of the CDR3 is TGTGCCAGCAGCTCAGTCGGGGCCAACGTCCTGACTTTC.

This clone was seen only a few times. CDR3 sequence reads: CATGLAGGRKEETQYF. Written as DNA, the CDR3 is TGTGCCACTGGACTAGCGGGGGGACGGAAAGAAGAGACCCAGTACTTC. This chain links TRBV19 with TRBJ2-5; 14 nucleotides match TRBD2. J lost 3 bases, V lost 10 bases, and 10 bases had no gene match. The CDR3 totals 16 residues. Germline V CDR1 and CDR2: LNHDA, SQIVND (reference sequence).

This clone was counted only a few times. J is TRBJ1-1 and V is TRBV6-2 or TRBV6-3; 10 positions match TRBD1. The length of the CDR3 is 14 residues. Germline V CDR1 and CDR2: MNHEY, SVGEGT. Losses at the gene ends were 6 bases for V and 6 bases for J; bases not matched to a gene: 7. The CDR3 reads CASSRGQGMAEAFF. Here the CDR3 DNA reads TGTGCCAGCAGCCGGGGACAGGGGATGGCTGAAGCTTTCTTT.

The CDR3 here is CASSVEAGLGGTEAFF. Written as DNA, the CDR3 is TGTGCCAGCAGCGTAGAGGCAGGGTTGGGTGGCACTGAAGCTTTCTTT. The chain couples TRBV9 to TRBJ1-1; TRBD1 is a possible D gene (5 bases). The CDR3 extends over 16 amino acids. Germline lookup yields CDR1 SGDLS and CDR2 YYNGEE. V was shortened by 0 bases and J by 4 bases, with 16 bases between the two germline ends.

The CDR3 region has the DNA TGTGCCAGCAGCCAAGATCGACAGCAATACAATGAGCAGTTCTTC. It yields the protein CASSQDRQQYNEQFF. The V call is TRBV3-1 (or the pseudogene TRBV3-2), the J call TRBJ2-1, with a possible D match to TRBD1 (5 bases). V dropped 0 bases and J dropped 4 bases, with 10 bases sitting between them. CDR1 is LGHDT, CDR2 YNNKEL, per germline (reference sequence). This CDR3 is 15 amino acids long.

This chain connects TRBV28 to TRBJ2-3, with 10 bases fitting TRBD2. J lost 6 bases, V lost 8 bases, and 20 bases had no gene match. This CDR3 region has 18 residues. The germline V gene encodes CDR1 MDHEN and CDR2 SYDVKM. The CDR3 protein is CASALRGIQRGGEDTQYF. The CDR3 coding sequence is TGTGCCAGCGCCCTCAGAGGGATCCAGCGGGGGGGTGAGGATACGCAGTATTTT.

This chain uses TRBV9 with TRBJ2-3; a possible D gene is TRBD2 (6 bases). In germline, CDR1 is SGDLS, CDR2 YYNGEE. V was shortened by 1 base and J by 2 bases, with 11 bases between the two germline ends. This CDR3 has 15 amino acids. The DNA of the CDR3 is TGTGCCAGCAGCGTACTAGCGCGAGTCACAGATACGCAGTATTTT. Amino acid sequence: CASSVLARVTDTQYF.

The chain uses TRBV27 and TRBJ2-2; 14 bases are shared with TRBD2. Losses at the gene ends were 3 bases for V and 5 bases for J; bases not matched to a gene: 5. CDR3 length: 17 residues. Germline CDR1 MNHEY, CDR2 SMNVEV (reference sequence). DNA of the CDR3: TGTGCCAGCAGTTTGGGACTAGCGGGAGTTGGAACCGGGGAGCTGTTTTTT. Amino acids: CASSLGLAGVGTGELFF.

A word on this clone: At one end the junction does not follow the germline gene, possibly because of a read error. The chain employs TRBV10-3 and TRBJ1-1, with D maybe TRBD1 (6 bases). CDR1 is ENHRY and CDR2 is SYGVKD in the germline V gene. The CDR3 loop spans 15 amino acids. CDR3 bases: TGTGCCATCAGGGAGTGGGCCGGGACAAGCACTGAAGCTTTCTTT. This encodes CAIREWAGTSTEAFF.

The genes are TRBV27 and TRBJ2-7; 9 bases line up with TRBD2. The CDR3 runs to 17 residues. V gave up 0 bases and J gave up 3 bases; unmatched junction bases: 9. Germline V gene lookup returns CDR1 MNHEY and CDR2 SMNVEV (reference sequence). CDR3 DNA: TGTGCCAGCAGTTTATCGTCTAGCGGGACCTCCCTCTACGAGCAGTACTTC. Its protein product is CASSLSSSGTSLYEQYF.

This chain links TRBV5-1 with TRBJ1-2, with 9 bases identical to TRBD1. Per germline, CDR1 SGHRS and CDR2 YFSETQ. This CDR3 has 16 amino acids. After removal of 0 bases from V and 4 bases from J, the junction contained 7 bases not matched to a gene. The CDR3 loop reads CASSLGQGDRSYGYTF. For the CDR3, the DNA is TGCGCCAGCAGCTTGGGACAGGGGGACCGTTCCTATGGCTACACCTTC.

The rearrangement uses TRBV9 and TRBJ1-2, with 10 nucleotides matching TRBD1. The CDR3 loop spans 14 amino acids. Germline loops: CDR1 SGDLS, CDR2 YYNGEE. V dropped 3 bases and J dropped 6; count of bases not matched to a gene: 5. The CDR3 DNA is TGTGCCAGCAGCGATCGACAGGGGGCGGATGGCTACACCTTC. Amino acids: CASSDRQGADGYTF.

This chain uses TRBV7-9 with TRBJ1-1; weak D call: TRBD1 (6 bases). The CDR3 is made up of 15 amino acids. Germline CDR1 is SEHNR and CDR2 is FQNEAQ (reference sequence). V lost 0 bases and J 6 bases, leaving 14 bases between the germline ends. In DNA form, the CDR3 reads TGTGCCAGCAGCTTAGCGCTGGGGGGGCCGGCTGAAGCTTTCTTT. This encodes CASSLALGGPAEAFF. Filled out from reference TRBV7-9 and TRBJ1-1, the complete variable domain reads DTGVSQNPRHKITKRGQNVTFRCDPISEHNRLYWYRQTLGQGPEFLTYFQNEAQLEKSRLLSDRFSAERPKGSFSTLEIQRTEQGDSAMYLCASSLALGGPAEAFFGQGTRLTVV.